The 13 T cell receptor beta chains below all came from one sample that was sequenced in a study of cytomegalovirus exposure and HLA in healthy donors. The PCR made use of 60 Vbeta and 13 Jbeta primers. Here immunoSEQ multiplex PCR was the method, and the copy in TCRdb shows in-frame clones only, minus some. The record lists some 30,000 clones, of which the ten most abundant hold 3.5% to 5%. The sequenced sample was PBMCs. The receptors shown here come from a woman aged 40 to 50 in good health and CMV-seropositive.

CDR3 region: CASSDGGGGETQYF. CDR3 DNA sequence: TGTGCCAGCAGTGATGGGGGTGGGGGGGAGACCCAGTACTTC. The chain employs TRBV6-1 and TRBJ2-5, with D perhaps matching TRBD2 (6 bases). V was pared by 3 bases and J by 5 bases, with 13 bases between. Germline V gene lookup returns CDR1 MNHNS and CDR2 SASEGT. The CDR3 has 14 residues.

The chain combines TRBV19 with TRBJ2-7; 9 bases map to TRBD1. Looked up from germline, CDR1 is LNHDA and CDR2 is SQIVND (reference sequence). V dropped 6 bases and J dropped 1; count of bases not matched to a gene: 1. The CDR3 has 13 residues. Here the CDR3 DNA reads TGTGCCAGTAGGGGACAGGGATCCTACGAGCAGTACTTC. This translates into CASRGQGSYEQYF.

This sequence joins TRBV2 and TRBJ1-2; maybe TRBD1 (5 bases). Germline V CDR1 and CDR2: SNHLY, FYNNEI. The CDR3 covers 13 residues. V lost 6 bases, J lost 4 bases, and 12 bases lay in between. The chain's CDR3 is CASRSRDIYGYTF. The CDR3 DNA is TGTGCCAGCAGGAGCAGGGATATCTATGGCTACACCTTC.

The chain employs TRBV7-3 and TRBJ2-1; 8 bases are a match to TRBD2. The V gene's germline CDR1 is SGHTA and CDR2 FQGTGA. The CDR3 extends over 14 amino acids. V lost 5 bases, J lost 5 bases, and 5 bases stayed unmatched. The DNA of the CDR3 is TGTGCCAGCAGCCCGGGACTAGGAAACAATGAGCAGTTCTTC. It translates to CASSPGLGNNEQFF.

The chain employs TRBV6-1 and TRBJ1-2; TRBD1 matches 8 bases. The J segment lost 4 bases and the V segment lost 3 bases, leaving 7 bases of the junction unmatched. There are 15 residues in the CDR3. The germline V gene encodes CDR1 MNHNS and CDR2 SASEGT. For the CDR3, the DNA is TGTGCCAGCAGTGAGGCCCGGGACAGGCCCTATGGCTACACCTTC. Protein sequence: CASSEARDRPYGYTF.

The chain has TRBV19 and TRBJ2-1; possible D gene TRBD2, 6 bases. The V gene lost 4 bases and the J gene lost 8 bases, with 21 bases spanning the gap. Germline CDR1 reads LNHDA; CDR2 reads SQIVND (reference sequence). The CDR3 consists of 16 residues. CDR3 in DNA: TGTGCCAGTAGTAATTCGGCTAGGCGGGGATGGGATGAGCAGTTCTTC. Translation: CASSNSARRGWDEQFF.

The chain employs TRBV7-9 and TRBJ1-4; D unclear. CDR1 and CDR2 from the germline V gene are SEHNR and FQNEAQ (reference sequence). V lost 4 bases to trimming and J lost 0 bases, with 9 bases between them. The CDR3 sequence is 15 residues long. CDR3 coding DNA: TGTGCCAGCAGCTATCCCGCGACAACTAATGAAAAACTGTTTTTT. It specifies CASSYPATTNEKLFF. The full variable domain, its missing parts supplied by reference TRBV7-9 and TRBJ1-4, is DTGVSQNPRHKITKRGQNVTFRCDPISEHNRLYWYRQTLGQGPEFLTYFQNEAQLEKSRLLSDRFSAERPKGSFSTLEIQRTEQGDSAMYLCASSYPATTNEKLFFGSGTQLSVL.

The V gene is TRBV18, the J gene TRBJ2-2; D is ambiguous. Germline CDR1 KGHSH, CDR2 LQKENI. This CDR3 spans 17 amino acids. Between the trimmed V and J ends, which lost 2 bases and 5 bases, there was a span of 18 bases. The CDR3 sequence: CASSPGVGTPGTGELFF. CDR3 nucleotides: TGTGCCAGCTCACCAGGTGTCGGTACCCCTGGTACCGGGGAGCTGTTTTTT.

The V and J genes are TRBV7-2 and TRBJ1-5, with TRBD1 matching over 9 bases. CDR1 and CDR2 from the germline V gene are SGHTA and FQGNSA. The CDR3 extends over 15 amino acids. The J segment lost 7 bases and the V segment lost 5 bases, leaving 9 bases of the junction unmatched. The CDR3 DNA sequence: TGTGCCAGCAGCCCACCGGGACAGGGTTTGCAGCCCCAGCATTTT. Its translation is CASSPPGQGLQPQHF.

This clone shows up as medium-sized (0.01 to 0.1%) by frequency. The rearrangement links TRBV7-9 to TRBJ1-4, with D perhaps TRBD1 (5 bases). The CDR3 is made up of 13 amino acids. Trimming shortened V by 2 bases and J by 7 bases, and 8 bases separated the two germline ends. Germline CDR1 reads SEHNR; CDR2 reads FQNEAQ (reference sequence). CDR3 bases: TGTGCCAGCAGCTTAATTGACAGTGAAAAACTGTTTTTT. Residues: CASSLIDSEKLFF.

This chain uses TRBV5-1 with TRBJ2-2, with D possibly TRBD1 on 6 matching bases. The CDR3 is made up of 13 amino acids. V lost 9 bases to trimming and J lost 0 bases, with 9 bases between them. Germline V lookup: CDR1 SGHRS, CDR2 YFSETQ. DNA of the CDR3: TGCGCCACGGGACACCCGAACACCGGGGAGCTGTTTTTT. Its translation: CATGHPNTGELFF.

Measured by frequency, this clone is medium-sized. The V gene is TRBV7-9, the J gene TRBJ2-1; perhaps TRBD2 as D (5 bases). V was clipped by 0 bases and J by 10 bases, with 10 bases between them. This CDR3 comprises 13 residues. Germline CDR1 reads SEHNR; CDR2 reads FQNEAQ (reference sequence). The CDR3 DNA follows: TGTGCCAGCAGCTTAGCGTCCCTAGCAGAGCAGTTCTTC. Translation gives CASSLASLAEQFF.

This rearrangement joins TRBV30 to TRBJ2-1, with D unclear. The CDR3 consists of 14 residues. The germline V gene encodes CDR1 GTSNPN and CDR2 SVGIG (reference sequence). Trimming removed 4 bases from V and 0 bases from J, with 10 bases in between. The CDR3 DNA is TGTGCCTGGATTGGGCGTACCTCCTACAATGAGCAGTTCTTC. Translated: CAWIGRTSYNEQFF.